Reported below is one T cell receptor beta chain. This entry is derived from a study of blood T cell repertoires in COVID-19. About the research overall: T cells, B-cell-depleted T cells, or PBMCs supplied cDNA or gDNA.

Per the authors' pipeline: Amplification from reference gene primers served as the basis for estimated nucleated cell counts. Profiled with immunoSEQ multiplex PCR; TCRdb holds only in-frame clones, not every one. The V and J calls and the clone size are those of that table, but D and trimming were determined from the DNA. The top ten clones hold 1.2% of a sample with about 380,000 clones, 70% to 90% of them seen once. Trimming removed 1 base at V and 11 bases at J, with 14 bases between. The CDR3 is 13 amino acids. Germline lookup yields CDR1 SGHNT and CDR2 YENEEA. Donors in Cohort 3 who had recovered were those with two negative PCRs, healthcare professional clearance, or resolution of their symptoms.

Sequencing was carried out using PBMCs or T cells enriched from blood (not recorded which). The receptor was isolated from a woman between 18 and 29 years old who had recovered from COVID-19. The chain couples TRBV11-3 to TRBJ1-1; TRBD1 might be the D (6 bases). CDR3 protein: CASSLGPRGSAFF. CDR3 sequence (DNA): TGTGCCAGCAGCTTAGGCCCCAGGGGATCGGCTTTCTTT.